The entry below describes one TCR beta chain. The data are from a study of T cell responses to AZD1222 COVID-19 vaccine. V was pared by 4 bases and J by 6 bases, with 13 bases between. The CDR3 is 14 amino acids. Germline values: CDR1 LGHNA, CDR2 YNFKEQ. The protocol was immunoSEQ multiplex PCR, while the TCRdb copy is restricted to in-frame clones and leaves out a portion. The sample holds 65,000 to 70,000 clones; 82% are singletons and the top ten take around 5.4%. Sequenced here: peripheral blood, sampled on day 0 of AZD1222 vaccination. The origin of this receptor is an adult in good health. The gene calls are TRBV4-2 and TRBJ2-1; D possibly corresponds to TRBD2 (5 bases). The DNA of the CDR3 is TGTGCCAGCAGCCCGAGGGCTAGCAGCAATGAGCAGTTCTTC. Translated: CASSPRASSNEQFF.